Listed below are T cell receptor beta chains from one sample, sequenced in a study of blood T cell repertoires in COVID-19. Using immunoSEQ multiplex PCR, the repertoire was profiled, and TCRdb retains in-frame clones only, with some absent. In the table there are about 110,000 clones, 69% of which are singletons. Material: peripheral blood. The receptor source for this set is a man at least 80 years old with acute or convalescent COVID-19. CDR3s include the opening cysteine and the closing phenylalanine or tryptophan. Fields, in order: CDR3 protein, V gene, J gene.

CATSGTGTGKYEQYF	TRBV27	TRBJ2-7
CASSIVVRSAKNIQYF	TRBV19	TRBJ2-4
CASSRELAGNEQFF	TRBV2	TRBJ2-1
CASSFADSYEQYF	TRBV11-3	TRBJ2-7
CASRQRKANTGELFF	TRBV6-5	TRBJ2-2
CATRGRTSGKATGELFF	TRBV24-1	TRBJ2-2
CASSVDPGRGGSGNTIYF	TRBV9	TRBJ1-3
CASSTKGGGASNYGYTF	TRBV28	TRBJ1-2
CASSRRQGIHEQYF	TRBV18	TRBJ2-7
CASSDTAKYTF	TRBV28	TRBJ1-2
CATSPSGQGADQPQHF	TRBV24-1	TRBJ1-5
CASSRTSGSSYSYEQYF	TRBV27	TRBJ2-7
CASSPTGDTEAFF	TRBV19	TRBJ1-1
CASKDYGRGETQYF	TRBV6-5	TRBJ2-5
CASSQDLVAGVIEQYF	TRBV4-2	TRBJ2-7
CASSILGQGLPGANVLTF	TRBV19	TRBJ2-6
CASSPGQNYEQYF	TRBV18	TRBJ2-7
CASSPRTGLNTEAFF	TRBV5-1	TRBJ1-1
CASSTYPYGYTF	TRBV28	TRBJ1-2
CAWSTDIVPLQHF	TRBV30	TRBJ1-5
CASCPTGRDTEAFF	TRBV3-1/TRBV3-2	TRBJ1-1
CASSPQPVQGQETQYF	TRBV3-1/TRBV3-2	TRBJ2-5
CASSPEPGTSGSETQYF	TRBV4-1	TRBJ2-5